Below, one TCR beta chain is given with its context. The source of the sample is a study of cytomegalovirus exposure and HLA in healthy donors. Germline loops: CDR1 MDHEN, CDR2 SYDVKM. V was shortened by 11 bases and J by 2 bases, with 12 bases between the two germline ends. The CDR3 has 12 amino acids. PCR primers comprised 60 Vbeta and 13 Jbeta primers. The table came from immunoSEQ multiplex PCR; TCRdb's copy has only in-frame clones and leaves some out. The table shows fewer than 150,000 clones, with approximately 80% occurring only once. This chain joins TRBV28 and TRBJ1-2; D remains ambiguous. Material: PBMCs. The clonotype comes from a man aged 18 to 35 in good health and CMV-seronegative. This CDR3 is CAASGGNYGYTF. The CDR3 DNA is TGTGCCGCTTCAGGTGGAAACTATGGCTACACCTTC.